One TCR beta chain is described in this entry. Its cognate antigen has yet to be identified. Base quality data are lacking; no much larger clone is found one base away. This sample stems from a study of blood T cell repertoires in COVID-19 (dated by TCRdb to the early 2020s). Regarding the research as a whole: Samples covering the acute and convalescent phases of COVID-19 were provided by collaborators in the United States, Italy and Spain. A freely available public database, intended as a resource for researchers studying the immune response to SARS-CoV-2, is where the repertoires were released. Samples were obtained from the ongoing ImmuneRACE study (first 160 participants) and from some 1,300 subjects provided by 6 global collaborators. Where HLA class I and class II types were available, the types were taken from metadata supplied by the sample provider, not from assay-based typing. Deeply sampled blood TCRbeta repertoires from subjects exposed to, actively infected with, or recovered from COVID-19 were included in the dataset. The prospective study material was composed of cDNA or gDNA derived from T cells, B-cell-depleted T cells, or PBMCs. A de-identified subject ID, COVID-19 status, age in years and sex were almost always included in the sample metadata.

The collaborating institutions used their own protocols to collect whole blood in K2EDTA tubes. For TCRbeta analysis, collaborator samples were shipped as frozen whole blood, as isolated PBMCs, or as DNA extracted from either sample type. Study-wide findings and limitations: Clinical and demographic metadata were provided uncurated, with the amount varying by source and participant.

The immunoSEQ Assay, a bias-controlled multiplex PCR, was used to amplify TCRbeta CDR3 regions from genomic DNA. Per the authors' processing: The number of nucleated cells in each sample was estimated by amplification of reference gene primers within the assay. To quantify the absolute abundance of each unique TCRbeta CDR3 rearrangement, sequence reads were collapsed and filtered. For each sample, productive Simpson clonality was calculated as the square root of Simpson's diversity index across productive rearrangements. TCRdb limited this immuneACCESS table to in-frame rearrangements with V and J called. A share of clones is missing; checked studies link under half to unresolved V genes, and the rest is unexplained. V and J calls plus clone size are reproduced from that table; the DNA served to infer D and trimming. The sample table contains over 200,000 clones; only one count was recorded for about nine tenths of them. The biggest ten clones account for roughly 0.69% of the sample.

Inclusive of the bounding cysteine and phenylalanine, the CDR3 is 14 residues long. Only the CDR3 part of the read is kept: 42 bases, read in frame from the first base. Trimming accounts for 8 bases at V and 0 bases at J, while the number of junction bases matched to no gene is 4. Based on the germline V gene, the CDR1 and CDR2 sequences are SNHLY and FYNNEI. The sample comprised peripheral blood. The receptor comes from a middle-aged man with acute or convalescent COVID-19. The chain links TRBV2 with TRBJ1-5; the central 7 bases match TRBD1. The CDR3 region has the sequence CASGRGNSNQPQHF. The sequenced DNA: TGTGCCAGCGGCAGGGGGAATAGCAATCAGCCCCAGCATTTT.